The rows below give T cell receptor beta chains drawn from one sample of a study of shared clonotypes between healthy human individuals. Measured with immunoSEQ multiplex PCR; TCRdb has only the in-frame clones, and not every one. The profile shows 2 million to 2.5 million clones, under 95% of them singletons. The sample taken for sequencing was naive CD4+ T cells from PBMCs. Receptors were obtained from a man aged 18 to 35 in good health. Some clones in this sample may be carry-over from other donors' samples. Each CDR3 is given with its conserved first and last residue. D genes are given only for firm matches. Some rows have no size entry. The others give once, few or many, or a class for an expanded clone.

clone size	V gene	D gene	J gene	CDR3 DNA	CDR3 protein
NA	TRBV18	NA	TRBJ1-4	TGTGCCAGCTCACCACCGGGTTTGGGGGTCGGAGAAAAACTGTTTTTT	CASSPPGLGVGEKLFF
few	TRBV19	NA	TRBJ1-1	TGTGCCAGTAGTATAGTGATGAACACTGAAGCTTTCTTT	CASSIVMNTEAFF
NA	TRBV2	NA	TRBJ1-1	TGTGCCAGCAGCGGGGACGGGTGGAACACTGAAGCTTTCTTT	CASSGDGWNTEAFF
few	TRBV5-1	NA	TRBJ2-2	TGCGCCAGCAGCTTGGATACCGGGGAGCTGTTTTTT	CASSLDTGELFF
NA	TRBV28	NA	TRBJ1-1	TGTGCCAGCAGACCCCCCGTAGGGGCCGGGCACACTGAAGCTTTCTTT	CASRPPVGAGHTEAFF
NA	TRBV5-1	TRBD2	TRBJ2-2	TGCGCCAGCAGCGGCGGCCTAGCGGGAGCCCCCGGGGAGCTGTTTTTT	CASSGGLAGAPGELFF
NA	TRBV6-5	NA	TRBJ1-1	TGTGCCAGCAGTTATCGCCGAACCATGGGTGAAGCTTTCTTT	CASSYRRTMGEAFF
NA	TRBV19	TRBD1	TRBJ2-6	TGTGCCAGTAGACAGGGGAGCCGGGCTGGGGCCAACGTCCTGACTTTC	CASRQGSRAGANVLTF
NA	TRBV28	NA	TRBJ2-4	TGTGCCAGCAGTTTAGTCGGCGAGAACATTCAGTACTTC	CASSLVGENIQYF
NA	TRBV5-1	NA	TRBJ1-1	TGCGCCAGCAGCTTGGGGACAGCGGCCACTGAAGCTTTCTTT	CASSLGTAATEAFF
NA	TRBV5-1	NA	TRBJ2-2	TGCGCCAGCGCTCAGGGGTCGGCGAACACCGGGGAGCTGTTTTTT	CASAQGSANTGELFF
NA	TRBV5-4	NA	TRBJ1-2	TGTGCCAGCAGCCCGGACAGTGGACGGTTAGCTAACTATGGCTACACCTTC	CASSPDSGRLANYGYTF
once	TRBV7-9	NA	TRBJ1-6	TGTGCCAGCAGCCTCCCGAGTTCACCCCTCCACTTT	CASSLPSSPLHF
NA	TRBV7-9	TRBD2	TRBJ2-5	TGTGCCGGCGGACTAGCGGGAGTTGGGGAGGAGACCCAGTACTTC	CAGGLAGVGEETQYF
NA	TRBV28	NA	TRBJ2-2	TGTGCCACCCTACGGGGTTGGAACACCGGGGAGCTGTTTTTT	CATLRGWNTGELFF
once	TRBV12-5	TRBD2	TRBJ2-3	TGTGCAAGCGGGGCCACAGATACGCAGTATTTT	CASGATDTQYF
NA	TRBV5-1	NA	TRBJ1-4	TGCGCCAGCAGCCAGGCCACTAATGAAAAACTGTTTTTT	CASSQATNEKLFF
NA	TRBV5-1	NA	TRBJ1-4	TGCGCCAGCAGCGCCCGGAGACAGAGTTCAACTAATGAAAAACTGTTTTTT	CASSARRQSSTNEKLFF
NA	TRBV5-6	TRBD1	TRBJ2-1	TGTGCCAGCATCCGGGGGGACAGGGTGTGGAATGAGCAGTTCTTC	CASIRGDRVWNEQFF
NA	TRBV14	TRBD1	TRBJ1-6	TGTGCCAGCAGCAAACAGGGGTTGGCTAATTCACCCCTCCACTTT	CASSKQGLANSPLHF
NA	TRBV5-1	TRBD1	TRBJ2-6	TGCGCCAGCAGCTTGGTAGGGACAGGGAAGTCTGGGGCCAACGTCCTGACTTTC	CASSLVGTGKSGANVLTF
NA	TRBV5-5	NA	TRBJ2-1	TGTGCCAGCAGCCAGACAGGCCAGTTGTTCCCCTACAATGAGCAGTTCTTC	CASSQTGQLFPYNEQFF
NA	TRBV5-6	NA	TRBJ1-1	TGTGCCAGCAGCCCGGGCCCCAGGACGGGGGTATCTAGGAACACTGAAGCTTTCTTT	CASSPGPRTGVSRNTEAFF
NA	TRBV2	TRBD1	TRBJ2-3	TGTGCCAGCCGATCCAGGGGGCACACAGATACGCAGTATTTT	CASRSRGHTDTQYF
NA	TRBV5-5	NA	TRBJ2-7	TGTGCCAGCAGCCCCCCCGGACAGACCTACGAGCAGTACTTC	CASSPPGQTYEQYF
NA	TRBV5-4	NA	TRBJ1-1	TGTGCCAGCAGCTTGGATCAGATGAACACTGAAGCTTTCTTT	CASSLDQMNTEAFF
NA	TRBV5-4	TRBD1	TRBJ1-2	TGTGCCAGCAGCCAGACAGGGGTAGAGGGCTACACCTTC	CASSQTGVEGYTF
NA	TRBV7-3	NA	TRBJ1-5	TGTGCCAGCAGCCCCGGAGACCCGACAGGAACCAATCAGCCCCAGCATTTT	CASSPGDPTGTNQPQHF
NA	TRBV18	TRBD1	TRBJ2-3	TGTGCCAGCTCACCCGGGGACAGGGGGCGCACAGATACGCAGTATTTT	CASSPGDRGRTDTQYF
NA	TRBV27	NA	TRBJ2-3	TGTGCCAGCAGTTTATCGACAGATACGCAGTATTTT	CASSLSTDTQYF
NA	TRBV7-9	NA	TRBJ2-2	TGTGCCAGCAGCCCTAAGATGAACACCGGGGAGCTGTTTTTT	CASSPKMNTGELFF
NA	TRBV6-1	TRBD2	TRBJ2-5	TGTGCCAGCAGGGGACTAGCGGGGAGGGAGACCCAGTACTTC	CASRGLAGRETQYF
NA	TRBV5-1	TRBD2	TRBJ2-3	TGCGCCAGCAGCTTGGGGACTAGCGGATTCACAGATACGCAGTATTTT	CASSLGTSGFTDTQYF
NA	TRBV28	TRBD1	TRBJ1-4	TGTGCCAGCAGTTTGGGGACAGGGAAAACTAATGAAAAACTGTTTTTT	CASSLGTGKTNEKLFF
NA	TRBV11-3	TRBD1	TRBJ2-7	TGTGCCAGCAGCTTATCGGGACAGGGGTTGTACTTC	CASSLSGQGLYF
NA	TRBV19	NA	TRBJ1-2	TGTGCCAGTAGTCCCCTAGGGGGGGCTGTATTTGGCGGGTATGGCTACACCTTC	CASSPLGGAVFGGYGYTF
NA	TRBV5-1	TRBD2	TRBJ2-2	TGCGCCAGCAGCTCCCCCCCTGGACTAGCGGGAGGGTCGAACACCGGGGAGCTGTTTTTT	CASSSPPGLAGGSNTGELFF
NA	TRBV9	TRBD2	TRBJ2-1	TGTGCCAGCAGCGTTTCGGGCGGGAGTAGAATCAATGAGCAGTTCTTC	CASSVSGGSRINEQFF
NA	TRBV9	TRBD1	TRBJ1-1	TGTGCCAGCAGCGTAGGGGACAGGGGTTTGAACACTGAAGCTTTCTTT	CASSVGDRGLNTEAFF
NA	TRBV27	NA	TRBJ2-3	TGTGCCAGCAGCCGCTACACGACAGATACGCAGTATTTT	CASSRYTTDTQYF
few	TRBV5-6	TRBD1	TRBJ1-1	TGTGCCAGCAGCCGACAGGGGAAAGCTTTCTTT	CASSRQGKAFF
few	TRBV19	NA	TRBJ1-3	TGTGCCAGTAGCCAGACGGTCTCTGGAAACACCATATATTTT	CASSQTVSGNTIYF
NA	TRBV7-9	TRBD1	TRBJ1-1	TGTGCCAGCAGCTTAAGCTCCGGGACAGGGGCTTCGAACACTGAAGCTTTCTTT	CASSLSSGTGASNTEAFF
NA	TRBV7-2	NA	TRBJ2-2	TGTGCCAGCAGCTTAGCTTTTGGGGTCGGGGAGCTGTTTTTT	CASSLAFGVGELFF
NA	TRBV19	TRBD1	TRBJ1-5	TGTGCCAGTAGTACAGATGACAGGGTGGGTCAGCCCCAGCATTTT	CASSTDDRVGQPQHF
NA	TRBV9	TRBD1	TRBJ1-2	TGTGCCAGCAGCCCGGCGGGACAGACTTTCTATGGCTACACCTTC	CASSPAGQTFYGYTF
NA	TRBV15	NA	TRBJ1-2	TGTGCCACCAGCCCTCGGACCTATGGGGATGGCTACACCTTC	CATSPRTYGDGYTF
NA	TRBV10-3	NA	TRBJ1-4	TGTGCCACGGCGGCAGGCTCTAATGAAAAACTGTTTTTT	CATAAGSNEKLFF
NA	TRBV4-2	TRBD2	TRBJ2-4	TGTGCCAGCAGCGAAGGACTAGCGGGAGTGGGGGCCAAAAACATTCAGTACTTC	CASSEGLAGVGAKNIQYF
NA	TRBV9	TRBD2	TRBJ2-3	TGTGCCAGCAGCACCGCCGGGACTAGCCCGCAGTATTTT	CASSTAGTSPQYF
NA	TRBV29-1	TRBD2	TRBJ2-5	TGCAGCGTTGAAGGGGGGGGTCGAGAGACCCAGTACTTC	CSVEGGGRETQYF
NA	TRBV9	NA	TRBJ1-2	TGTGCCAGCAGCGTAGGACCGGGCTATGGCTACACCTTC	CASSVGPGYGYTF